The 13 T cell receptor beta chains given below trace back to one sample, sequenced in a study of OX40 agonist ivuxolimab in advanced cancers. Clones were read by immunoSEQ multiplex PCR, and TCRdb kept only the in-frame ones, dropping some. The sample records about 43,000 clones, around 88% being singletons. The input for sequencing was CD4+ or CD8+ T cells sorted from blood, taken in a trial of the OX40 agonist ivuxolimab. Receptors originate from an adult with an advanced solid tumor such as melanoma, head and neck, liver or kidney cancer.

This chain joins TRBV5-4 and TRBJ1-5; D is perhaps TRBD1 (5 bases). Deletions cut 2 bases from V and 7 bases from J, with 13 bases between. Germline CDR1 reads SGHNT; CDR2 reads YYREEE (reference sequence). The CDR3 contains 14 residues. The CDR3 region has the DNA TGTGCCAGCAGCTTAAGCCAGGGTGGGCAGCCCCAGCATTTT. It is translated as CASSLSQGGQPQHF.

The V call is TRBV11-2, the J call TRBJ2-3; 7 bases match TRBD2. This CDR3 region has 16 residues. The V gene end was trimmed by 1 base and the J gene end by 3 bases; junction bases not matched to a gene: 7. Per germline, CDR1 SGHAT and CDR2 FQNNGV. DNA of the CDR3: TGTGCCAGCAGCTTAGGTCCCGGGAGGCGGACAGATACGCAGTATTTT. Encoded protein: CASSLGPGRRTDTQYF.

The CDR3 loop is CASSLDGRAGKPQHF. The CDR3 DNA sequence: TGTGCCAGCAGCTTAGACGGTCGGGCGGGGAAGCCCCAGCATTTT. V and J are TRBV7-8 and TRBJ1-5; D remains unclear. Germline lookup yields CDR1 SGHVS and CDR2 FQNEAQ. The CDR3 length is 15 residues. Trimming removed 1 base at V and 8 bases at J, with 15 bases between.

This clone came up a few times. V is TRBV7-2 and J is TRBJ2-1; 12 bases are a match to TRBD1. Per the germline V gene, CDR1 is SGHTA and CDR2 is FQGNSA. Trimming cost V 5 bases and J 6 bases; bases outside gene matches: 8. This CDR3 comprises 16 residues. The CDR3 protein is CASSPQGQGASNEQFF. Written as DNA, the CDR3 is TGTGCCAGCAGCCCCCAGGGACAGGGGGCTTCCAATGAGCAGTTCTTC.

This clone was detected only once. The chain couples TRBV6-1 to TRBJ2-7; 14 nucleotides agree with TRBD2. The length of the CDR3 is 17 residues. Germline V lookup: CDR1 MNHNS, CDR2 SASEGT. The trim removed 1 base at V and 0 bases at J, leaving 2 bases unmatched. The CDR3 protein is CASSEGTSGRSSYEQYF. The DNA of the CDR3 is TGTGCCAGCAGTGAAGGGACTAGCGGGAGGAGCTCCTACGAGCAGTACTTC.

The J gene is TRBJ2-5, the V gene TRBV7-9; D is unresolved. Germline CDR1 SEHNR, CDR2 FQNEAQ (reference sequence). The CDR3 runs 12 residues. V was clipped by 5 bases and J by 5 bases, with 9 bases between them. The CDR3, as DNA: TGTGCCAGCAGCGCCCGGATGGAGACCCAGTACTTC. Translating gives CASSARMETQYF.

V gene TRBV25-1 combines with J gene TRBJ1-5, with 10 bases aligning to TRBD1. Germline trimming cut 8 bases from V and 2 bases from J; bases unmatched to any gene: 12. Germline CDR1 reads MGHDK; CDR2 reads SYGVNS. The CDR3 runs 17 residues. CDR3 residues: CASGYRDRGSRNQPQHF. The CDR3 coding sequence is TGTGCCAGCGGCTACCGGGACAGGGGATCACGCAATCAGCCCCAGCATTTT.

The V and J genes are TRBV11-2 and TRBJ2-5; D may be TRBD1 (6 bases). Trimming took off 5 bases at V and 9 bases at J, with 19 bases between the two ends. The CDR3 runs to 14 residues. Looked up from germline, CDR1 is SGHAT and CDR2 is FQNNGV. CDR3 residues: CASSARTDNQAQYF. CDR3 DNA sequence: TGTGCCAGCAGCGCCCGGACAGATAACCAGGCCCAGTACTTC.

The chain couples TRBV2 to TRBJ1-4; D remains ambiguous. The CDR3 runs 14 residues. The V and J ends lost 2 bases and 8 bases respectively, with 12 bases between them. Germline V CDR1 and CDR2: SNHLY, FYNNEI. CDR3: CASSEMTALEKLFF. For the CDR3, the DNA is TGTGCCAGCAGTGAAATGACCGCATTGGAAAAACTGTTTTTT.

This chain uses TRBV6-6 with TRBJ2-5; 12 bases are shared with TRBD2. The CDR3 has 16 amino acids. After removal of 6 bases from V and 2 bases from J, the junction contained 7 bases not matched to a gene. The germline CDR1 and CDR2 sequences are MNHNY and SVGAGI (reference sequence). For the CDR3, the DNA is TGTGCCAGCAGCCCCGGGACTAGCGGGCCTCAAGAGACCCAGTACTTC. Translating gives CASSPGTSGPQETQYF.

The gene calls are TRBV10-3 and TRBJ2-5; D perhaps matches TRBD1 (6 bases). Germline CDR1 and CDR2: ENHRY and SYGVKD. The V end lost 0 bases, the J end lost 2 bases, and 7 bases lay between the germline ends. The CDR3 loop spans 14 amino acids. The CDR3 sequence: CAISESRGQETQYF. The CDR3 nucleotides read TGTGCCATCAGTGAGTCGAGGGGGCAAGAGACCCAGTACTTC.

On this clone: One end of the junction does not line up with germline, which may come from a read error. V and J are TRBV7-7 and TRBJ2-2, with D possibly matching TRBD2 (6 bases). Germline CDR1 reads SSHAT; CDR2 reads FNYEAQ (reference sequence). The CDR3 runs to 15 residues. In DNA form, the CDR3 reads TGTGCTAGCAGCGATCGGGACTCTCCAGCCGGGGAGCTGTTTTTT. Protein product: CASSDRDSPAGELFF.

This sequence joins TRBV19 and TRBJ2-3; TRBD2 matches 10 bases. CDR1 and CDR2 (germline): LNHDA, SQIVND (reference sequence). Germline trimming cut 6 bases from V and 3 bases from J; bases unmatched to any gene: 9. There are 16 residues in the CDR3. The CDR3 DNA reads TGTGCCAGTAGCCCCTGGGGAGCGGGGGGGACAGATACGCAGTATTTT. It is translated as CASSPWGAGGTDTQYF.